This is a list of T cell receptor beta chains from one sample in a study of T cells in tuberculosis. Here immunoSEQ multiplex PCR was the method, and the copy in TCRdb shows in-frame clones only, minus some. This sample yields about 35,000 clones, of which under 95% are seen a single time; more than 6% belongs to the top ten. This specimen consisted of PBMCs, obtained at tuberculosis diagnosis. The receptors were gathered from an adult with tuberculosis. Some clones in this sample may be carry-over from other donors' samples. Each CDR3 is given with its conserved first and last residue. A D gene is named only where the DNA matches it firmly. Expanded clones get a size class; other rows say once, few or many, or leave the size out.

clone_size: NA
d_call: NA
cdr3_length: 13
j_call: TRBJ2-7
v_call: TRBV11-1
cdr3_nt: TGTGCCAGCAGCCGCGGGACGGCTTACGAGCAGTACTTC
cdr3_aa: CASSRGTAYEQYF

clone_size: NA
d_call: NA
cdr3_length: 12
j_call: TRBJ2-7
v_call: TRBV2
cdr3_nt: TGTGCCAGCAGTTACCCCGAGGACGAGCAGTACTTC
cdr3_aa: CASSYPEDEQYF

clone_size: NA
d_call: NA
cdr3_length: 17
j_call: TRBJ2-1
v_call: TRBV11-2
cdr3_nt: TGTGCCAGCAGCTTAGTGGGCCAGGTGAGCTCCTACAATGAGCAGTTCTTC
cdr3_aa: CASSLVGQVSSYNEQFF

clone_size: NA
d_call: NA
cdr3_length: 15
j_call: TRBJ1-2
v_call: TRBV4-2
cdr3_nt: TGTGCCAGCAGCCAAGATCAGGGTATATTCGATGGCTACACCTTC
cdr3_aa: CASSQDQGIFDGYTF

clone_size: NA
d_call: NA
cdr3_length: 14
j_call: TRBJ2-3
v_call: TRBV6-1
cdr3_nt: TGTGCCAGCACGGCACAGGGTGGTTCAGATACGCAGTATTTT
cdr3_aa: CASTAQGGSDTQYF

clone_size: NA
d_call: NA
cdr3_length: 17
j_call: TRBJ2-4
v_call: TRBV14
cdr3_nt: TGTGCCAGCAGCCAAGCCAATATAGCCGGAGCCAAAAACATTCAGTACTTC
cdr3_aa: CASSQANIAGAKNIQYF

clone_size: once
d_call: TRBD1
cdr3_length: 15
j_call: TRBJ1-6
v_call: TRBV6-5
cdr3_nt: TGTGCCAGCAGAGACCGGGACAGGGATGTTTCACCCCTCCACTTT
cdr3_aa: CASRDRDRDVSPLHF

clone_size: NA
d_call: TRBD1
cdr3_length: 13
j_call: TRBJ1-2
v_call: TRBV27
cdr3_nt: TGTGCCAGCAGTTCCCAGGGGGCTGATGGCTACACCTTC
cdr3_aa: CASSSQGADGYTF

clone_size: NA
d_call: NA
cdr3_length: 15
j_call: TRBJ2-7
v_call: TRBV14
cdr3_nt: TGTGCCAGCAGCCAAAACGAAGCTTTACCCTACGAGCAGTACTTC
cdr3_aa: CASSQNEALPYEQYF

clone_size: few
d_call: TRBD1
cdr3_length: 15
j_call: TRBJ2-7
v_call: TRBV5-1
cdr3_nt: TGCGCCACCAGTCCTTGGGGACAGGGGGGGGACGAGCAGTACTTC
cdr3_aa: CATSPWGQGGDEQYF

clone_size: NA
d_call: TRBD1
cdr3_length: 13
j_call: TRBJ2-1
v_call: TRBV5-1
cdr3_nt: TGCGCCAGCAGCCGGGACAGCAACAATGAGCAGTTCTTC
cdr3_aa: CASSRDSNNEQFF

clone_size: NA
d_call: NA
cdr3_length: 19
j_call: TRBJ1-4
v_call: TRBV27
cdr3_nt: TGTGCCAGCAGTTTATCAGGGGCCAACACCTTTGCAACTAATGAAAAACTGTTTTTT
cdr3_aa: CASSLSGANTFATNEKLFF

clone_size: once
d_call: TRBD1
cdr3_length: 18
j_call: TRBJ2-3
v_call: TRBV12-5
cdr3_nt: TGTGCTAGTGGTTTGCTAAAAGACGGGACAGGGAACACAGATACGCAGTATTTT
cdr3_aa: CASGLLKDGTGNTDTQYF

clone_size: NA
d_call: TRBD2
cdr3_length: 13
j_call: TRBJ2-7
v_call: TRBV27
cdr3_nt: TGTGCCAGCAGTGCCGGGACTAGCGACGAGCAGTACTTC
cdr3_aa: CASSAGTSDEQYF

clone_size: NA
d_call: TRBD1
cdr3_length: 14
j_call: TRBJ2-5
v_call: TRBV7-7
cdr3_nt: TGTGCCAGCAGCAGGGACAGGGTGGCGGAGACCCAGTACTTC
cdr3_aa: CASSRDRVAETQYF

clone_size: NA
d_call: NA
cdr3_length: 13
j_call: TRBJ1-2
v_call: TRBV7-8
cdr3_nt: TGTGCCAGCAGCTTAGGAGGGCTCTATGGCTACACCTTC
cdr3_aa: CASSLGGLYGYTF

clone_size: NA
d_call: TRBD2
cdr3_length: 16
j_call: TRBJ2-3
v_call: TRBV7-6
cdr3_nt: TGTGCCAGCAGCACTGGGCTAGCGGGCCCCACAGATACGCAGTATTTT
cdr3_aa: CASSTGLAGPTDTQYF

clone_size: NA
d_call: NA
cdr3_length: 11
j_call: TRBJ2-1
v_call: TRBV18
cdr3_nt: TGTGCCAGCTCCCGGGAAAATGAGCAGTTCTTC
cdr3_aa: CASSRENEQFF

clone_size: NA
d_call: NA
cdr3_length: 14
j_call: TRBJ1-2
v_call: TRBV7-8
cdr3_nt: TGTGCCAGCAGCTTAAGTCCGGACATCAACGGCTACACCTTC
cdr3_aa: CASSLSPDINGYTF

clone_size: NA
d_call: TRBD2
cdr3_length: 17
j_call: TRBJ2-1
v_call: TRBV18
cdr3_nt: TGTGCCAGCTCAGGTCCTAGCGGGGGCCCTTCCTACAATGAGCAGTTCTTC
cdr3_aa: CASSGPSGGPSYNEQFF

clone_size: NA
d_call: NA
cdr3_length: 15
j_call: TRBJ1-2
v_call: TRBV5-4
cdr3_nt: TGTGCCAGCAGCGAGGACGTAACTAGGGACTATGGCTACACCTTC
cdr3_aa: CASSEDVTRDYGYTF

clone_size: once
d_call: TRBD1
cdr3_length: 17
j_call: TRBJ1-3
v_call: TRBV18
cdr3_nt: TGTGCCAGCTCACCATCGGTAACAGGGGGATCCGGAAACACCATATATTTT
cdr3_aa: CASSPSVTGGSGNTIYF

clone_size: once
d_call: NA
cdr3_length: 15
j_call: TRBJ1-2
v_call: TRBV5-1
cdr3_nt: TGCGCCAGCAGCCCAACTTCAACCCCAGGGGAGGGCTACACCTTC
cdr3_aa: CASSPTSTPGEGYTF

clone_size: NA
d_call: TRBD2
cdr3_length: 16
j_call: TRBJ2-5
v_call: TRBV10-3
cdr3_nt: TGTGCCATTTCCGGGACTAGCGGGGGTCTCCAAGAGACCCAGTACTTC
cdr3_aa: CAISGTSGGLQETQYF

clone_size: NA
d_call: TRBD1
cdr3_length: 15
j_call: TRBJ1-3
v_call: TRBV25-1
cdr3_nt: TGTGCCAGCACGGGGACAGGGGGTCTTGGAAACACCATATATTTT
cdr3_aa: CASTGTGGLGNTIYF

clone_size: NA
d_call: NA
cdr3_length: 15
j_call: TRBJ2-7
v_call: TRBV11-3
cdr3_nt: TGTGCCAGCAGCTTAAGGGGGGGTATCACCTACGAGCAGTACTTC
cdr3_aa: CASSLRGGITYEQYF

clone_size: NA
d_call: NA
cdr3_length: 14
j_call: TRBJ1-1
v_call: TRBV14
cdr3_nt: TGTGCCAGCACTCCAGGTAATTTTAACACTGAAGCTTTCTTT
cdr3_aa: CASTPGNFNTEAFF

clone_size: NA
d_call: NA
cdr3_length: 12
j_call: TRBJ1-6
v_call: TRBV19
cdr3_nt: TGTGCCAGTAAGAACCCCACGGCACCCCTCCACTTT
cdr3_aa: CASKNPTAPLHF

clone_size: NA
d_call: TRBD2
cdr3_length: 16
j_call: TRBJ2-3
v_call: TRBV15
cdr3_nt: TGTGCCACCAGCAGAGTTACCGGGGGGGCCCCCCGTACGCAGTATTTT
cdr3_aa: CATSRVTGGAPRTQYF

clone_size: NA
d_call: TRBD2
cdr3_length: 15
j_call: TRBJ2-3
v_call: TRBV6-5
cdr3_nt: TGTGCCAGCCGACGTCGCGGGGGGAGCACAGATACGCAGTATTTT
cdr3_aa: CASRRRGGSTDTQYF

clone_size: NA
d_call: TRBD1
cdr3_length: 14
j_call: TRBJ1-4
v_call: TRBV10-3
cdr3_nt: TGTGCCATCAGTCCGACAGGGGGGAGTGAAAAACTGTTTTTT
cdr3_aa: CAISPTGGSEKLFF

clone_size: NA
d_call: NA
cdr3_length: 13
j_call: TRBJ2-3
v_call: TRBV15
cdr3_nt: TGTGCCACCAGCAGGGGACACACAGATACGCAGTATTTT
cdr3_aa: CATSRGHTDTQYF

clone_size: once
d_call: TRBD2
cdr3_length: 19
j_call: TRBJ2-3
v_call: TRBV4-2
cdr3_nt: TGTGCCAGCAGCCAACTCAGGACTAGCGGGGGGGCCAGCACAGATACGCAGTATTTT
cdr3_aa: CASSQLRTSGGASTDTQYF

clone_size: NA
d_call: NA
cdr3_length: 12
j_call: TRBJ1-1
v_call: TRBV9
cdr3_nt: TGTGCCAGCAGCGTCCAGGGCACTGAAGCTTTCTTT
cdr3_aa: CASSVQGTEAFF

clone_size: NA
d_call: NA
cdr3_length: 15
j_call: TRBJ1-1
v_call: TRBV30
cdr3_nt: TGTGCCTGGAAGCTGGTGGGGGCTATGAACACTGAAGCTTTCTTT
cdr3_aa: CAWKLVGAMNTEAFF

clone_size: NA
d_call: TRBD2
cdr3_length: 15
j_call: TRBJ2-1
v_call: TRBV10-3
cdr3_nt: TGTGCCATCAGTGACGGGCGGGGGGGCAGCAATGAGCAGTTCTTC
cdr3_aa: CAISDGRGGSNEQFF

clone_size: NA
d_call: NA
cdr3_length: 15
j_call: TRBJ2-3
v_call: TRBV5-1
cdr3_nt: TGCGCCAGCAGCTTGGGGACAGAGGGCACAGATACGCAGTATTTT
cdr3_aa: CASSLGTEGTDTQYF

clone_size: NA
d_call: TRBD1
cdr3_length: 15
j_call: TRBJ1-1
v_call: TRBV15
cdr3_nt: TGTGCCACCAGCACTCCTCGGGTCGGGACAGGGGAACCTTTCTTT
cdr3_aa: CATSTPRVGTGEPFF

clone_size: NA
d_call: NA
cdr3_length: 14
j_call: TRBJ1-3
v_call: TRBV6-6
cdr3_nt: TGTGCCAGCAGAAACGACAGGATTGGAAACACCATATATTTT
cdr3_aa: CASRNDRIGNTIYF

clone_size: few
d_call: NA
cdr3_length: 15
j_call: TRBJ1-3
v_call: TRBV7-9
cdr3_nt: TGTGCCAGCAGCTTAGGTGGGCTTTCTGGAAACACCATATATTTT
cdr3_aa: CASSLGGLSGNTIYF

clone_size: NA
d_call: TRBD1
cdr3_length: 12
j_call: TRBJ1-1
v_call: TRBV2
cdr3_nt: TGTGCCAGCAGTGAAGGGGGACAGGAAGCTTTCTTT
cdr3_aa: CASSEGGQEAFF

clone_size: NA
d_call: TRBD2
cdr3_length: 18
j_call: TRBJ2-3
v_call: TRBV9
cdr3_nt: TGTGCCAGCAGCGTCGGGTTGACTAGCGGGGGACCCACAGATACGCAGTATTTT
cdr3_aa: CASSVGLTSGGPTDTQYF

clone_size: NA
d_call: TRBD1
cdr3_length: 13
j_call: TRBJ1-1
v_call: TRBV29-1
cdr3_nt: TGCAGCGGCACAGGACAGGTGAACACTGAAGCTTTCTTT
cdr3_aa: CSGTGQVNTEAFF

clone_size: NA
d_call: TRBD1
cdr3_length: 13
j_call: TRBJ1-2
v_call: TRBV7-9
cdr3_nt: TGTGCCGGTGACAGGGCCTCTAACTATGGCTACACCTTC
cdr3_aa: CAGDRASNYGYTF

clone_size: NA
d_call: NA
cdr3_length: 14
j_call: TRBJ2-7
v_call: TRBV7-6
cdr3_nt: TGTGCCAGCAGCTTAGAGGCGGGGTCCTACGAGCAGTACTTC
cdr3_aa: CASSLEAGSYEQYF

clone_size: NA
d_call: NA
cdr3_length: 12
j_call: TRBJ1-1
v_call: TRBV6-5
cdr3_nt: TGTGCCAGCAGTGAAAACAGGGAAAAAGCTTTCTTT
cdr3_aa: CASSENREKAFF

clone_size: few
d_call: TRBD1
cdr3_length: 13
j_call: TRBJ1-2
v_call: TRBV10-3
cdr3_nt: TGTGCCATCACCTCACAGGGGGACTATGGCTACACCTTC
cdr3_aa: CAITSQGDYGYTF

clone_size: NA
d_call: TRBD2
cdr3_length: 14
j_call: TRBJ2-2
v_call: TRBV4-1
cdr3_nt: TGCGCCAGCAGCTTCCGGGGGGGAGCCGGGGAGCTGTTTTTT
cdr3_aa: CASSFRGGAGELFF

clone_size: NA
d_call: TRBD1
cdr3_length: 17
j_call: TRBJ1-6
v_call: TRBV11-2
cdr3_nt: TGTGCCAGCAGGTCAAGCATCTACAGGGGCGGTAATTCACCCCTCCACTTT
cdr3_aa: CASRSSIYRGGNSPLHF

clone_size: NA
d_call: NA
cdr3_length: 11
j_call: TRBJ2-3
v_call: TRBV20-1
cdr3_nt: TGCAGCCCAGGGCGCACAGATACGCAGTATTTT
cdr3_aa: CSPGRTDTQYF

clone_size: NA
d_call: NA
cdr3_length: 16
j_call: TRBJ2-7
v_call: TRBV9
cdr3_nt: TGTGCCAGCAGCGTAGGGGGCTCCTCAAGTCCCTACGAGCAGTACTTC
cdr3_aa: CASSVGGSSSPYEQYF

clone_size: NA
d_call: NA
cdr3_length: 14
j_call: TRBJ2-7
v_call: TRBV5-1
cdr3_nt: TGCGCCAGCAGCCCCGAGACAGACACCTACGAGCAGTACTTC
cdr3_aa: CASSPETDTYEQYF

clone_size: NA
d_call: NA
cdr3_length: 14
j_call: TRBJ2-7
v_call: TRBV12-5
cdr3_nt: TGTGCTAGTGGCCACCTTGACTCCCGCTACGAGCAGTACTTC
cdr3_aa: CASGHLDSRYEQYF

clone_size: NA
d_call: TRBD1
cdr3_length: 13
j_call: TRBJ1-2
v_call: TRBV6-8
cdr3_nt: TGTGCCAGCAGAATTACAGGGGACTATGGCTACACCTTC
cdr3_aa: CASRITGDYGYTF